A selection of T cell receptor beta chains follows, all from one sample in a study of blood T cell repertoires in COVID-19. Clones were sequenced by immunoSEQ multiplex PCR, and TCRdb holds only the in-frame ones, with some missing. The repertoire has over 120,000 clones, approximately 80% of them found once; the top ten carry over 9%. Sequencing was done on a sample of PBMCs or T cells enriched from blood (not recorded which). The source of these receptors is a man aged 50-60 years who had recovered from COVID-19. Both conserved end residues are part of each CDR3. The order of the fields is V gene, D gene, J gene, CDR3 protein, CDR3 DNA. The D gene is left open where the match is weak.

V gene: TRBV9
D gene: NA
J gene: TRBJ1-2
CDR3 protein: CASSVDRVLGYGYTF
CDR3 DNA: TGTGCCAGCAGCGTAGACCGGGTTTTAGGCTATGGCTACACCTTC

V gene: TRBV9
D gene: NA
J gene: TRBJ2-5
CDR3 protein: CASSATGTQYF
CDR3 DNA: TGTGCCAGCAGCGCCACGGGGACCCAGTACTTC

V gene: TRBV11-2
D gene: NA
J gene: TRBJ2-7
CDR3 protein: CASSSFPTDYYEQYF
CDR3 DNA: TGTGCCAGCAGCTCCTTCCCGACAGATTACTACGAGCAGTACTTC

V gene: TRBV11-2
D gene: NA
J gene: TRBJ2-7
CDR3 protein: CASSLILGRVYEQYF
CDR3 DNA: TGTGCCAGCAGCTTAATCTTGGGCAGGGTCTACGAGCAGTACTTC

V gene: TRBV6-1
D gene: NA
J gene: TRBJ2-7
CDR3 protein: CASSEKRSTRGGYEQYF
CDR3 DNA: TGTGCCAGCAGTGAAAAAAGATCTACACGGGGTGGATACGAGCAGTACTTC

V gene: TRBV4-1
D gene: NA
J gene: TRBJ1-4
CDR3 protein: CASSQAEGVPEKLFF
CDR3 DNA: TGCGCCAGCAGCCAAGCCGAGGGAGTCCCTGAAAAACTGTTTTTT

V gene: TRBV10-1
D gene: TRBD1
J gene: TRBJ1-1
CDR3 protein: CASNGQGKDTEAFF
CDR3 DNA: TGCGCCAGCAACGGACAGGGAAAGGACACTGAAGCTTTCTTT

V gene: TRBV29-1
D gene: NA
J gene: TRBJ1-6
CDR3 protein: CSARNRENSPLHF
CDR3 DNA: TGCAGCGCCCGAAACAGGGAGAACTCACCCCTCCACTTT

V gene: TRBV7-2
D gene: NA
J gene: TRBJ2-7
CDR3 protein: CASSLGALPSYEQYF
CDR3 DNA: TGTGCCAGCAGCTTAGGGGCTCTACCTTCCTACGAGCAGTACTTC

V gene: TRBV5-4
D gene: NA
J gene: TRBJ2-5
CDR3 protein: CASSTGGTRLGTQYF
CDR3 DNA: TGTGCCAGCAGCACCGGGGGTACTAGATTAGGGACCCAGTACTTC

V gene: TRBV5-1
D gene: NA
J gene: TRBJ2-6
CDR3 protein: CASSLDSSGANVLTF
CDR3 DNA: TGCGCCAGCAGCTTGGACAGCTCTGGGGCCAACGTCCTGACTTTC

V gene: TRBV5-4
D gene: TRBD1
J gene: TRBJ2-6
CDR3 protein: CASSPMGQTSGANVLTF
CDR3 DNA: TGTGCCAGCAGCCCAATGGGACAGACCTCTGGGGCCAACGTCCTGACTTTC

V gene: TRBV19
D gene: NA
J gene: TRBJ1-2
CDR3 protein: CASSITLDTGISYGYTF
CDR3 DNA: TGTGCCAGTAGTATAACCCTCGATACAGGGATCAGCTATGGCTACACCTTC

V gene: TRBV19
D gene: TRBD1
J gene: TRBJ2-2
CDR3 protein: CASNWGTGYTGELFF
CDR3 DNA: TGTGCCAGTAATTGGGGGACAGGGTACACCGGGGAGCTGTTTTTT

V gene: TRBV6-6
D gene: NA
J gene: TRBJ2-7
CDR3 protein: CASSYSEGRLYEQYF
CDR3 DNA: TGTGCCAGCAGTTACTCGGAGGGACGGCTCTACGAGCAGTACTTC

V gene: TRBV10-3
D gene: TRBD1
J gene: TRBJ1-5
CDR3 protein: CASRDRGYQPQHF
CDR3 DNA: TGTGCCAGCCGCGACAGGGGATATCAGCCCCAGCATTTT

V gene: TRBV29-1
D gene: NA
J gene: TRBJ1-1
CDR3 protein: CSGTVNTEAFF
CDR3 DNA: TGCAGCGGCACGGTGAACACTGAAGCTTTCTTT

V gene: TRBV18
D gene: TRBD1
J gene: TRBJ1-5
CDR3 protein: CASGVGQGNQPQHF
CDR3 DNA: TGTGCCAGCGGGGTGGGACAGGGCAATCAGCCCCAGCATTTT

V gene: TRBV19
D gene: TRBD1
J gene: TRBJ1-5
CDR3 protein: CASRQGITVQPQHF
CDR3 DNA: TGTGCCAGCAGACAGGGAATTACGGTTCAGCCCCAGCATTTT

V gene: TRBV27
D gene: TRBD1
J gene: TRBJ2-7
CDR3 protein: CASKIEGAHYEQYF
CDR3 DNA: TGTGCCAGCAAAATCGAGGGGGCCCACTACGAGCAGTACTTC

V gene: TRBV13
D gene: TRBD1
J gene: TRBJ1-3
CDR3 protein: CASSTWDRENSGNTIYF
CDR3 DNA: TGTGCCAGCAGCACTTGGGACAGGGAAAACTCTGGAAACACCATATATTTT

V gene: TRBV5-1
D gene: TRBD1
J gene: TRBJ1-5
CDR3 protein: CASRQGEGQPQHF
CDR3 DNA: TGCGCCAGCAGACAGGGGGAGGGTCAGCCCCAGCATTTT

V gene: TRBV19
D gene: NA
J gene: TRBJ1-5
CDR3 protein: CASSITGVVGNQPQHF
CDR3 DNA: TGTGCCAGTAGTATCACCGGAGTAGTTGGCAATCAGCCCCAGCATTTT

V gene: TRBV4-3
D gene: NA
J gene: TRBJ1-2
CDR3 protein: CASSQGENHYGYTF
CDR3 DNA: TGCGCCAGCAGCCAGGGAGAAAACCACTATGGCTACACCTTC

V gene: TRBV30
D gene: NA
J gene: TRBJ1-6
CDR3 protein: CAWARQDNSPLHF
CDR3 DNA: TGTGCCTGGGCGAGACAGGATAATTCACCCCTCCACTTT

V gene: TRBV28
D gene: NA
J gene: TRBJ1-5
CDR3 protein: CASSRRGYDRPQHF
CDR3 DNA: TGTGCCAGCAGTCGAAGGGGGTACGATCGGCCCCAGCATTTT

V gene: TRBV27
D gene: NA
J gene: TRBJ1-1
CDR3 protein: CASSLSTQGTEAFF
CDR3 DNA: TGTGCCAGCAGTTTATCAACCCAGGGCACTGAAGCTTTCTTT

V gene: TRBV6-5
D gene: NA
J gene: TRBJ1-4
CDR3 protein: CASSSAGEKLFF
CDR3 DNA: TGTGCCAGCAGCTCGGCGGGGGAAAAACTGTTTTTT

V gene: TRBV5-1
D gene: NA
J gene: TRBJ1-1
CDR3 protein: CASRENTEAFF
CDR3 DNA: TGCGCCAGCAGGGAGAATACTGAAGCTTTCTTT

V gene: TRBV28
D gene: TRBD1
J gene: TRBJ1-1
CDR3 protein: CASTSGGSNTEAFF
CDR3 DNA: TGTGCCAGCACATCAGGGGGCTCGAACACTGAAGCTTTCTTT

V gene: TRBV10-3
D gene: TRBD2
J gene: TRBJ2-1
CDR3 protein: CAINPSGQGSEQFF
CDR3 DNA: TGTGCCATCAACCCTAGCGGTCAGGGTAGTGAGCAGTTCTTC

V gene: TRBV12-5
D gene: NA
J gene: TRBJ1-4
CDR3 protein: CASGAGWGPNEKLFF
CDR3 DNA: TGTGCTAGTGGAGCTGGCTGGGGGCCTAATGAAAAACTGTTTTTT

V gene: TRBV7-7
D gene: TRBD1
J gene: TRBJ2-5
CDR3 protein: CASSLVQGASETQYF
CDR3 DNA: TGTGCTAGCAGCTTAGTGCAGGGGGCGTCGGAGACCCAGTACTTC

V gene: TRBV9
D gene: TRBD2
J gene: TRBJ2-3
CDR3 protein: CASSVFPLLAGGTDTQYF
CDR3 DNA: TGTGCCAGCAGCGTTTTCCCTTTACTAGCGGGGGGCACAGATACGCAGTATTTT